The 27 T cell receptor beta chains reported below all come from one sample, sequenced in a study of T cells in Graves' hyperthyroidism and ophthalmopathy (dated by TCRdb to between 2018 and 2021). The library was made by multiplex PCR. These reads were obtained on an Illumina HiSeq 2000. The TCR beta CDR3 regions were amplified from RNA transcripts. The first round of RT-PCR for the TCR CDR3 was performed with the HTBI primer set and the Qiagen OneStep RT-PCR kit. TCRdb itself trimmed the public reads at Q25 with fastp, ran MiXCR and retained productive beta chains. Rows are combined by CDR3 protein, so each entry shows the most common genes and DNA. The sample data list 350,000 or so distinct CDR3 sequences, and around a sixth of these were observed just once. Together, the top ten hold about 53% of the sample. The sample consisted of blood. These receptors came from a woman in her forties or fifties with Graves' hyperthyroidism.

This clonotype has a count of ten or more. This chain joins TRBV27 and TRBJ1-1, with no clear D. V was pared by 6 bases and J by 3 bases, with 17 bases between. The CDR3 is made up of 15 amino acids. The V gene's germline CDR1 is MNHEY and CDR2 SMNVEV (reference sequence). The CDR3 sequence is CASSLRPRADTEAFF. CDR3 bases: TGTGCCAGCAGCCTTCGTCCCCGGGCAGACACTGAAGCTTTCTTT.

This clonotype was counted between two and nine times. This rearrangement joins TRBV9 to TRBJ2-3; 10 positions agree with TRBD2. The trim removed 4 bases at V and 2 bases at J, leaving 7 bases unmatched. Germline CDR1 SGDLS, CDR2 YYNGEE. The CDR3 totals 16 residues. The CDR3 bases are TGTGCCAGCAGCTTCAGGACTAGCGGAAACACAGATACGCAGTATTTT. This sequence encodes CASSFRTSGNTDTQYF.

This clonotype has a count of ten or more. The chain recombines TRBV5-1 with TRBJ1-1, with TRBD1 identical over 7 bases. Unmatched junction bases numbered 3, after V lost 0 bases and J lost 1 base. The CDR3 is made up of 15 amino acids. Germline V gene sequence: CDR1 SGHRS, CDR2 YFSETQ. CDR3: CASSLEGARNTEAFF. CDR3 DNA: TGCGCCAGCAGCTTGGAGGGGGCGAGGAACACTGAAGCTTTCTTT.

This clonotype came up many times. The chain uses TRBV28 and TRBJ2-1; D perhaps matches TRBD2 (6 bases). In germline, CDR1 is MDHEN, CDR2 SYDVKM. The ends were cut back, 7 bases at V and 9 bases at J, with 13 bases in the middle. This CDR3 is 12 amino acids long. For the CDR3, the DNA is TGTGCCAGCACCGACCGGGGGACTGAGCAGTTCTTC. It codes for CASTDRGTEQFF.

This clonotype has at least ten counts. The V gene is TRBV7-8, the J gene TRBJ2-1; tentatively, D is TRBD2 (6 bases). The CDR3 spans 15 residues. Germline V gene data show CDR1 as SGHVS and CDR2 as FQNEAQ. Trimming cost V 5 bases and J 8 bases, with 19 bases left between them. CDR3 DNA: TGTGCCAGCAGCCTCGGTCCGGGAGCACCCTATGAGCAGTTCTTC. Protein: CASSLGPGAPYEQFF.

In nucleotides, the CDR3 is TGTGCCAGCAGCTCAAGAGCGGGGGGGTTTAATGAGCAGTTCTTC. It translates to CASSSRAGGFNEQFF. This chain links TRBV11-3 with TRBJ2-1; 10 positions agree with TRBD2. The length of the CDR3 is 15 residues. With V trimmed by 4 bases and J by 7 bases, 7 bases remained unmatched. Germline CDR1 is SGHNT and CDR2 is YENEEA.

The chain combines TRBV14 with TRBJ2-5; the match to TRBD2 covers 8 bases. Germline V gives CDR1 SGHDN, CDR2 FVKESK. V shed 4 bases, J shed 5 bases, and the junction held 6 bases outside the gene matches. The CDR3 runs 14 residues. The CDR3 spells CASSLLTGGETQYF. The CDR3 nucleotides read TGTGCCAGCAGCCTTTTGACGGGAGGGGAGACCCAGTACTTC.

V and J are TRBV5-1 and TRBJ2-2, with D possibly being TRBD2 (7 bases). This CDR3 region has 16 residues. Trimming pared 1 base from V and 3 bases from J, leaving 13 bases between. Germline-derived CDR1 and CDR2 are SGHRS and YFSETQ. Here the CDR3 DNA reads TGCGCCAGCAGCTTGACTAGCGAGGGGGACACCGGGGAGCTGTTTTTT. Amino acid sequence: CASSLTSEGDTGELFF.

This chain connects TRBV20-1 to TRBJ2-1; a possible D gene is TRBD2 (7 bases). Germline V gene sequence: CDR1 DFQATT, CDR2 SNEGSKA (reference sequence). V was pared by 6 bases and J by 8 bases, with 14 bases between. The CDR3 sequence is 12 residues long. The CDR3 region is CSAHTGRDEQFF. CDR3 DNA sequence: TGCAGTGCGCATACAGGGAGGGATGAGCAGTTCTTC.

This clonotype showed up many times. The chain joins TRBV3-1 to TRBJ2-3; D not certain. V lost 5 bases and J 2 bases, leaving 11 bases between the germline ends. The CDR3 runs to 14 residues. CDR1 LGHDT and CDR2 YNNKEL come from the germline V gene (reference sequence). Here the CDR3 reads CASSMVPFTDTQYF. Here the CDR3 DNA reads TGTGCCAGCAGCATGGTTCCCTTCACAGATACGCAGTATTTT.

A few counts support this clonotype. The chain has TRBV5-1 and TRBJ2-2; D ambiguous. The CDR3 loop spans 14 amino acids. Trimming removed 0 bases from V and 6 bases from J, with 9 bases in between. From germline, CDR1 is SGHRS and CDR2 YFSETQ. This CDR3 reads CASSLVPTPGELFF. CDR3 sequence (DNA): TGCGCCAGCAGCTTGGTTCCGACCCCCGGGGAGCTGTTTTTT.

This clonotype has a count of ten or more. The chain recombines TRBV2 with TRBJ1-6, with D unclear. The length of the CDR3 is 16 residues. Germline V gene lookup returns CDR1 SNHLY and CDR2 FYNNEI. Trimming removed 4 bases from V and 4 bases from J, with 14 bases in between. The CDR3 bases are TGTGCCAGCAGTGCTGATTGGGCCCTTTATAATTCACCCCTCCACTTT. Translating gives CASSADWALYNSPLHF.

The chain is built from TRBV5-6 and TRBJ2-7; TRBD1 agrees at 11 bases. This CDR3 region has 14 residues. Per the germline V gene, CDR1 is SGHDT and CDR2 is YYEEEE. V shed 2 bases, J shed 7 bases, and the junction held 5 bases outside the gene matches. CDR3 bases: TGTGCCAGCAGCTTCGGACAGGGGGCGAGTGAGCAGTACTTC. It codes for CASSFGQGASEQYF.

This clonotype was detected ten times or more. V and J are TRBV30 and TRBJ1-1, with a tentative D call TRBD1 (5 bases). Germline CDR1 reads GTSNPN; CDR2 reads SVGIG (reference sequence). The CDR3 has 14 amino acids. V lost 4 bases to trimming and J lost 1 base, with 13 bases between them. The CDR3, as DNA: TGTGCCTGGAACTCTGGGGGGGGGAACACTGAAGCTTTCTTT. It encodes CAWNSGGGNTEAFF.

V usage is TRBV29-1 and J usage is TRBJ2-2; the D is unclear. The CDR3 covers 11 residues. Germline CDR1 reads SQVTM; CDR2 reads ANQGSEA. V lost 7 bases, J lost 6 bases, and 9 bases lay in between. This CDR3 is CSAVRSGELFF. The CDR3 DNA follows: TGCAGCGCAGTCAGGTCCGGGGAGCTGTTTTTT.

V and J are TRBV6-5 and TRBJ2-5; D could derive from TRBD1 or TRBD2 (6 bases each). Per germline, CDR1 MNHEY and CDR2 SVGAGI. This CDR3 contains 16 residues. Trimming removed 2 bases from V and 0 bases from J, with 13 bases in between. The CDR3 spells CASSYLAGGHQETQYF. The CDR3 DNA is TGTGCCAGCAGTTACCTCGCCGGGGGCCACCAAGAGACCCAGTACTTC.

The chain uses TRBV7-9 and TRBJ2-7; the D gene is possibly TRBD2 (6 bases). Trimming pared 0 bases from V and 0 bases from J, leaving 12 bases between. This CDR3 is 16 amino acids long. The V gene's germline CDR1 is SEHNR and CDR2 FQNEAQ (reference sequence). The CDR3, as DNA: TGTGCCAGCAGCTTAGCACCTATCGGGAGCTCCTACGAGCAGTACGTC. It specifies CASSLAPIGSSYEQYV.

This clonotype was seen only a few times. The rearrangement joins TRBV7-2 to TRBJ1-5; weak D call: TRBD1 (5 bases). The CDR3 loop spans 16 amino acids. In germline, CDR1 is SGHTA, CDR2 FQGNSA. V lost 1 base and J 11 bases, leaving 21 bases between the germline ends. CDR3 sequence reads: CASSLGRGDGSVAQHF. Written as DNA, the CDR3 is TGTGCCAGCAGCTTAGGCCGAGGGGACGGATCAGTGGCCCAGCATTTT.

This clonotype was counted only a few times. The chain is built from TRBV6-1 and TRBJ1-2; 7 bases line up with TRBD1. The CDR3 is made up of 14 amino acids. Germline V CDR1 and CDR2: MNHNS, SASEGT. J lost 7 bases, V lost 4 bases, and 9 bases had no gene match. CDR3 nucleotides: TGTGCCAGCAGTGGACCACAGGGGACAGTTGGCTACACCTTC. Translated, it gives CASSGPQGTVGYTF.

The CDR3 spells CASSPGGTGAINEQFF. The CDR3 DNA reads TGTGCCAGCAGCCCCGGCGGGACTGGGGCAATCAATGAGCAGTTCTTC. The V and J genes are TRBV5-4 and TRBJ2-1, with D tentatively TRBD2 (6 bases). V was trimmed by 4 bases and J by 6 bases, leaving 20 bases between them. This CDR3 is built from 16 residues. Germline CDR1 and CDR2: SGHNT and YYREEE (reference sequence).

The gene calls are TRBV25-1 and TRBJ2-7, with 14 nucleotides matching TRBD2. Trimming at V came to 0 bases and at J to 2 bases, leaving 6 bases not matched to a gene. The CDR3 length is 18 residues. In germline, CDR1 is MGHDK, CDR2 SYGVNS. CDR3: CASSEYLGTSGSAYEQYF. CDR3 sequence (DNA): TGTGCCAGCAGTGAATATTTGGGGACTAGCGGGAGTGCCTACGAGCAGTACTTC.

The chain joins TRBV10-2 to TRBJ2-3; D is undetermined. CDR1 and CDR2 (germline): WSHSY, SAAADI. This CDR3 region has 8 residues. Trimming shortened V by 7 bases and J by 10 bases, and 3 bases separated the two germline ends. The CDR3 sequence is CASNAQYF. As DNA, the CDR3 is TGCGCCAGCAATGCGCAGTATTTT.

This clonotype turned up a few times. This chain connects TRBV2 to TRBJ1-5; TRBD1 aligns across 7 bases. The V segment lost 6 bases and the J segment 0 bases; nucleotides outside the gene matches: 14. Germline V gene data show CDR1 as SNHLY and CDR2 as FYNNEI. The CDR3 spans 18 residues. CDR3 in amino acids: CASRVSETGPYSNQPQHF. The CDR3 DNA reads TGTGCCAGCAGGGTTTCTGAGACAGGGCCTTATAGCAATCAGCCCCAGCATTTT.

The V and J genes are TRBV20-1 and TRBJ1-5, with D unresolved. The CDR3 is 18 amino acids. V lost 0 bases and J 2 bases, leaving 20 bases between the germline ends. Germline V CDR1 and CDR2: DFQATT, SNEGSKA (reference sequence). The CDR3 spells CSAREGGPNFRGNQPQHF. The CDR3 DNA sequence: TGCAGTGCTAGAGAAGGAGGGCCTAATTTTCGGGGCAATCAGCCCCAGCATTTT.

The gene calls are TRBV19 and TRBJ2-7, with 7 nucleotides matching TRBD1. After removal of 5 bases from V and 5 bases from J, the junction contained 9 bases not matched to a gene. The CDR3 has 14 amino acids. Germline assignment: CDR1 LNHDA and CDR2 SQIVND (reference sequence). CDR3 in amino acids: CASSPGTVLDEQYF. The DNA of the CDR3 is TGTGCCAGTAGTCCTGGGACAGTTTTGGACGAGCAGTACTTC.

The genes are TRBV30 and TRBJ1-6; TRBD1 aligns across 7 bases. There are 14 residues in the CDR3. Germline CDR1 reads GTSNPN; CDR2 reads SVGIG (reference sequence). V trimming: 2 bases; J trimming: 10 bases; junction bases outside the gene matches: 8. CDR3 sequence reads: CAWSSAGGRSPLHF. The CDR3 coding sequence is TGTGCCTGGAGTTCGGCAGGGGGGAGATCACCCCTCCACTTT.

The table lists this clonotype with a few counts. The V call is TRBV6-1, the J call TRBJ1-3, with D possibly TRBD1 on 5 matching bases. Trimming stripped 5 bases from V and 0 bases from J, with 11 bases between. Germline assignment: CDR1 MNHNS and CDR2 SASEGT. The CDR3 sequence is 15 residues long. The CDR3 DNA follows: TGTGCCAGCAGTTACGCGGGGGACTCTGGAAACACCATATATTTT. Translating it yields CASSYAGDSGNTIYF.